The T cell receptor beta chain under discussion was sequenced for a study of shared T cell receptors in the human thymus. This clone was counted only a few times. A junction boundary mismatches the germline segment, possibly from a read error. Libraries were prepared by immunoSEQ multiplex PCR; TCRdb keeps only in-frame clonotypes and omits some of them. The sample includes some 720,000 clones, around 87% seen only once; the top ten take about 0.01%. The CDR3 covers 13 residues. Germline lookup yields CDR1 SGHRS and CDR2 YFSETQ. This sample also belongs to another study, concerning human thymus T cells.

Sequencing was carried out using thymocytes. V is TRBV5-1 and J is TRBJ2-1, with D possibly being TRBD2 (7 bases). The clonotype originates from a boy in the first two years of life with a congenital heart defect. The CDR3 coding sequence is TGCGCAAGCAGTCCTCGGGGGGCTAATGAGCAGTTCTTC. Encoded protein: CASSPRGANEQFF.